Detailed here is one TCR beta chain. Its cognate antigen is unknown. CDR3 length: 17 amino acids. V was pared by 0 bases and J by 6 bases, with 12 bases of the junction left unmatched. Germline CDR1 reads SGDLS; CDR2 reads YYNGEE. The data originate from a study of cytomegalovirus exposure and HLA in healthy donors. Notes on the study in general: Using a false discovery rate of 0.05, a later analysis showed that 15,000 to 20,000 TCR beta sequences were associated with HLA alleles. It was in a later analysis that TCR association rates were seen to vary by HLA locus, highest for DRB1 and lowest for HLA-C. When the data were analyzed later, several of the most significant clusters appeared to be linked to common viral pathogens.

The primer mix had 60 Vbeta and 13 Jbeta primers. Assay used: immunoSEQ multiplex PCR; TCRdb lists only in-frame clones, some missing. The data contain 100,000 to 150,000 clones, approximately 80% of them singletons. Samples came from healthy bone marrow donors. The chain links TRBV9 to TRBJ2-3; TRBD2 agrees at 8 bases. Sequencing was done on a sample of PBMCs. This TCR came from a woman aged 40 to 50 in good health and CMV-seropositive. CDR3 protein: CASSVVGLAGAHDTQYF. CDR3 in DNA: TGTGCCAGCAGCGTAGTAGGGCTAGCGGGTGCCCATGATACGCAGTATTTT. The entire variable domain, with the rest obtained from reference TRBV9 and TRBJ2-3, is as follows: DSGVTQTPKHLITATGQRVTLRCSPRSGDLSVYWYQQSLDQGLQFLIQYYNGEERAKGNILERFSAQQFPDLHSELNLSSLELGDSALYFCASSVVGLAGAHDTQYFGPGTRLTVL.